The 15 T cell receptor beta chains below all came from one sample that was sequenced in a study of technical replicates of blood from a handful of donors. Only in-frame clones appear in the TCRdb table, and some are missing; sequencing was by immunoSEQ multiplex PCR. The table has approximately 80,000 clones, 95% to 98% seen once. The sample taken for sequencing was T cells isolated from PBMCs. The source of these receptors is a human donor in good health.

This clone has only one observation. The chain joins TRBV30 to TRBJ1-1; D is ambiguous. The CDR3 extends over 14 amino acids. V lost 0 bases to trimming and J lost 4 bases, with 12 bases between them. CDR1 is GTSNPN, CDR2 SVGIG, per germline (reference sequence). The CDR3 coding sequence is TGTGCCTGGAGTGTACGAGGGCTCGGCACTGAAGCTTTCTTT. This encodes CAWSVRGLGTEAFF.

The V call is TRBV29-1, the J call TRBJ2-3, with a possible D match to TRBD2 (6 bases). The CDR3 runs 13 residues. Germline assignment: CDR1 SQVTM and CDR2 ANQGSEA. The V and J ends lost 7 bases and 0 bases respectively, with 11 bases between them. The CDR3 DNA follows: TGCAGCGGGGGGACTTTGAGCACAGATACGCAGTATTTT. Its protein product is CSGGTLSTDTQYF.

V is TRBV5-4 and J is TRBJ2-7; possible D gene TRBD2, 5 bases. There are 14 residues in the CDR3. Germline CDR1 SGHNT, CDR2 YYREEE (reference sequence). With 4 bases removed from V and 2 bases from J, the gap between germline ends came to 13 bases. CDR3 in amino acids: CASSLEARAYEQYF. DNA for the CDR3: TGTGCCAGCAGCCTGGAGGCGAGGGCCTACGAGCAGTACTTC.

The chain joins TRBV6-5 to TRBJ1-1; no clear D. V was pared by 8 bases and J by 0 bases, with 16 bases between. This CDR3 contains 15 residues. Germline loops: CDR1 MNHEY, CDR2 SVGAGI. CDR3 DNA: TGTGCCAGCCGGGAGCCCCGCCACATGAACACTGAAGCTTTCTTT. It specifies CASREPRHMNTEAFF.

V usage is TRBV5-4 and J usage is TRBJ2-7; 13 bases align to TRBD2. The V gene end was trimmed by 4 bases and the J gene end by 4 bases; junction bases not matched to a gene: 11. Germline CDR1 reads SGHNT; CDR2 reads YYREEE (reference sequence). The CDR3 loop spans 17 amino acids. The CDR3 DNA is TGTGCCAGCAGCCCGGGACTAGCGGGGCTCGCTTCGTACGAGCAGTACTTC. As protein: CASSPGLAGLASYEQYF. The variable domain in full, completed from reference TRBV5-4 and TRBJ2-7, reads ETGVTQSPTHLIKTRGQQVTLRCSSQSGHNTVSWYQQALGQGPQFIFQYYREEENGRGNFPPRFSGLQFPNYSSELNVNALELDDSALYLCASSPGLAGLASYEQYFGPGTRLTVT.

The V call is TRBV27, the J call TRBJ1-1, with a weak D call TRBD1 (6 bases). This CDR3 has 12 residues. Germline lookup yields CDR1 MNHEY and CDR2 SMNVEV (reference sequence). V was pared by 4 bases and J by 5 bases, with 8 bases between. CDR3 protein: CASSSGDTEAFF. CDR3 DNA: TGTGCCAGCAGTTCAGGGGATACTGAAGCTTTCTTT.

J is TRBJ1-1 and V is TRBV4-1; D ambiguous. With 2 bases removed from V and 8 bases from J, the gap between germline ends came to 9 bases. Germline CDR1 reads MGHRA; CDR2 reads YSYEKL. This CDR3 has 12 residues. The CDR3 coding sequence is TGCGCCAGCAGCCAAACCGGAGGGGAAGCTTTCTTT. Amino acids: CASSQTGGEAFF.

The chain joins TRBV5-1 to TRBJ2-5; 9 bases map to TRBD2. V lost 4 bases, J lost 3 bases, and 7 bases stayed unmatched. CDR1 is SGHRS and CDR2 is YFSETQ in the germline V gene. This CDR3 comprises 15 residues. This CDR3 reads CASSPLSGREETQYF. The CDR3 nucleotides read TGCGCCAGCAGCCCCCTTAGCGGGAGAGAAGAGACCCAGTACTTC.

The chain joins TRBV28 to TRBJ1-4; 10 bases agree with TRBD1. Germline CDR1 is MDHEN and CDR2 is SYDVKM. The CDR3 is 17 residues long. V gave up 5 bases and J gave up 4 bases; unmatched junction bases: 10. This CDR3 reads CASSPRLGTGVNEKLFF. In nucleotides, the CDR3 is TGTGCCAGCAGTCCCCGCCTCGGGACAGGGGTTAATGAAAAACTGTTTTTT.

CDR3 region: CANPLGGLNTEAFF. For the CDR3, the DNA is TGTGCCAACCCTCTCGGCGGATTGAACACTGAAGCTTTCTTT. The rearrangement links TRBV7-3 to TRBJ1-1; D unclear. The CDR3 extends over 14 amino acids. Trimming removed 10 bases from V and 0 bases from J, with 15 bases in between. Germline V gives CDR1 SGHTA, CDR2 FQGTGA.

This chain uses TRBV7-8 with TRBJ1-5; D is perhaps TRBD1 (5 bases). Per germline, CDR1 SGHVS and CDR2 FQNEAQ. V shed 5 bases and J shed 5 bases, with 13 bases lying between them. The CDR3 runs to 14 residues. In DNA form, the CDR3 reads TGTGCCAGCAGCCCAGGGACTAAAGATCAGCCCCAGCATTTT. Its protein product is CASSPGTKDQPQHF. The full variable domain, with the rest looked up from reference TRBV7-8 and TRBJ1-5, is GAGVSQSPRYKVAKRGQDVALRCDPISGHVSLFWYQQALGQGPEFLTYFQNEAQLDKSGLPSDRFFAERPEGSVSTLKIQRTQQEDSAVYLCASSPGTKDQPQHFGDGTRLSIL.

The chain is built from TRBV11-3 and TRBJ2-1; 14 bases match TRBD2. The CDR3 consists of 17 residues. V shed 0 bases and J 9 bases; nucleotides not matched to a gene: 7. Germline values: CDR1 SGHNT, CDR2 YENEEA. CDR3 nucleotide sequence: TGTGCCAGCAGCTTAGATCGAGGACTAGCGGGGGGCGGTGAGCAGTTCTTC. Protein sequence: CASSLDRGLAGGGEQFF.

The chain has TRBV7-9 and TRBJ1-4; the D gene is possibly TRBD1 (6 bases). This CDR3 contains 17 residues. The germline gives CDR1 SEHNR, CDR2 FQNEAQ (reference sequence). Trimming left V 3 bases short and J 8 bases short, with 22 bases between. The CDR3 protein is CASSLTGLRGGKEKLFF. The CDR3 nucleotides are TGTGCCAGCAGCTTGACAGGATTACGCGGGGGAAAAGAAAAACTGTTTTTT.

The chain employs TRBV28 and TRBJ2-5; tentatively, D is TRBD1 (5 bases). The CDR3 consists of 18 residues. CDR1 and CDR2 (germline): MDHEN, SYDVKM. The V end was cut by 3 bases, the J end by 0 bases, with 20 bases between. CDR3 sequence: CASSLGPRGVSNQETQYF. As DNA, the CDR3 is TGTGCCAGCAGTTTGGGGCCTAGGGGCGTATCAAACCAAGAGACCCAGTACTTC.

V is TRBV28 and J is TRBJ2-1, with 12 bases matching TRBD2. The germline CDR1 and CDR2 sequences are MDHEN and SYDVKM. CDR3 length: 18 residues. Germline trimming cut 4 bases from V and 10 bases from J; bases unmatched to any gene: 17. CDR3 region: CASSSNARSSGRAPEQFF. DNA for the CDR3: TGTGCCAGCAGTTCAAACGCCCGATCTAGCGGGAGGGCCCCCGAGCAGTTCTTC.